These 9 T cell receptor beta chains were sequenced from one sample in a study of OX40 agonist ivuxolimab in advanced cancers. Generated by immunoSEQ multiplex PCR, the TCRdb table keeps only in-frame clones and is missing some. This sample carries about 42,000 clones, about 79% of them seen once, and the ten largest clones take more than 20%. The sample consisted of CD4+ or CD8+ T cells sorted from blood, taken in a trial of the OX40 agonist ivuxolimab. The source is an adult with an advanced solid tumor such as melanoma, head and neck, liver or kidney cancer.

The J gene is TRBJ2-1, the V gene TRBV5-1, with TRBD2 matching 9 bases. With V trimmed by 5 bases and J by 5 bases, 8 bases remained unmatched. The CDR3 runs 15 residues. CDR1 and CDR2 from the germline V gene are SGHRS and YFSETQ. CDR3 residues: CASSSGGGAHNEQFF. As DNA, the CDR3 is TGCGCCAGCAGTTCGGGCGGGGGGGCCCACAATGAGCAGTTCTTC.

The chain has TRBV13 and TRBJ1-3; D uncertain. V lost 4 bases, J lost 3 bases, and 4 bases lay in between. The CDR3 loop spans 12 amino acids. Germline V lookup: CDR1 PRHDT, CDR2 FYEKMQ (reference sequence). The CDR3 loop is CASSSYGNTIYF. In DNA, the CDR3 is TGTGCCAGCAGCTCCTATGGAAACACCATATATTTT. Full variable domain (outside the CDR3, taken from reference TRBV13 and TRBJ1-3): AAGVIQSPRHLIKEKRETATLKCYPIPRHDTVYWYQQGPGQDPQFLISFYEKMQSDKGSIPDRFSAQQFSDYHSELNMSSLELGDSALYFCASSSYGNTIYFGEGSWLTVV.

J is TRBJ1-5 and V is TRBV28; unclear D gene. Germline loops: CDR1 MDHEN, CDR2 SYDVKM. The CDR3 totals 14 residues. V was cut by 3 bases and J by 1 base, with 7 bases left in between. In nucleotides, the CDR3 is TGTGCCAGCAGTTTGGTTCAGAGCAATCAGCCCCAGCATTTT. This encodes CASSLVQSNQPQHF.

This clone was counted once. The chain has TRBV18 and TRBJ1-1, with 7 bases fitting TRBD1. The CDR3 covers 18 residues. Germline-derived CDR1 and CDR2 are KGHSH and LQKENI. J was trimmed by 0 bases and V by 3 bases; bases with no gene match: 13. The CDR3 sequence: CASSPGIGTANMNTEAFF. CDR3 coding DNA: TGTGCCAGCTCACCGGGCATCGGGACAGCCAACATGAACACTGAAGCTTTCTTT.

The CDR3 DNA reads TGTGCCAGCAGCCAAACAGTCTACGAGCAGTACTTC. Translation: CASSQTVYEQYF. The chain carries TRBV5-6 and TRBJ2-7; no clear D. Germline lookup yields CDR1 SGHDT and CDR2 YYEEEE. Trimming pared 4 bases from V and 3 bases from J, leaving 8 bases between. CDR3 length: 12 amino acids.

CDR3 sequence reads: CSLTSSYEQYF. The CDR3 DNA is TGCAGTCTGACGAGCTCCTACGAGCAGTACTTC. This rearrangement joins TRBV20-1 to TRBJ2-7, with unresolved D. Germline loops: CDR1 DFQATT, CDR2 SNEGSKA (reference sequence). The ends were cut back, 8 bases at V and 0 bases at J, with 8 bases in the middle. The CDR3 spans 11 residues.

The J gene is TRBJ1-1, the V gene TRBV7-2; 7 nucleotides align to TRBD1. The V gene end was trimmed by 0 bases and the J gene end by 0 bases; junction bases not matched to a gene: 1. Germline loops: CDR1 SGHTA, CDR2 FQGNSA. The CDR3 contains 15 residues. The CDR3 sequence is CASSLAGQLNTEAFF. DNA for the CDR3: TGTGCCAGCAGCTTAGCGGGACAGTTGAACACTGAAGCTTTCTTT.

This chain joins TRBV11-3 and TRBJ2-7; D unresolved. Germline CDR1 SGHNT, CDR2 YENEEA. This CDR3 comprises 13 residues. Trimming took off 1 base at V and 7 bases at J, with 11 bases between the two ends. The chain's CDR3 is CASSLAPMAEQYF. CDR3 nucleotides: TGTGCCAGCAGCTTAGCACCAATGGCAGAGCAGTACTTC.

The gene calls are TRBV4-1 and TRBJ1-2; D possibly corresponds to TRBD1 (5 bases). The germline V and J ends were trimmed by 4 bases and 1 base, with 13 bases remaining between them. The CDR3 covers 15 residues. Germline V gene sequence: CDR1 MGHRA, CDR2 YSYEKL. The CDR3 bases are TGCGCCAGCAGCCGCCCCGGGGGTTTTAACTATGGCTACACCTTC. Translation gives CASSRPGGFNYGYTF.